This TCR beta chain is drawn from a study of T cell responses to AZD1222 COVID-19 vaccine. Method: immunoSEQ multiplex PCR; TCRdb's copy keeps in-frame clones and lacks some. The sample includes about 210,000 clones, approximately 92% of them seen just once. The CDR3 has 15 amino acids. Trimming took 0 bases from V and 7 from J, leaving 11 bases between them. Germline V gene data show CDR1 as SGDLS and CDR2 as YYNGEE. This sequence was found in an adult in good health. The sequencing used peripheral blood, collected on day 0 of AZD1222 vaccination. V is TRBV9 and J is TRBJ1-6; D is ambiguous. CDR3 sequence (DNA): TGTGCCAGCAGCGTAGCACCCGGCGGGAATTCACCCCTCCACTTT. Amino acid sequence: CASSVAPGGNSPLHF.